This T cell receptor (beta chain) came from a study of human T cells and chemical hapten exposure. Each CDR3 protein gets one entry after TCRdb re-called the RACE reads with MiXCR. The sample yields tens of thousands of distinct CDR3 sequences, over 10% seen once. Regarding time point: patch test 3, about 24 weeks after DPC sensitization. The treatment denotes: therapeutic diphenylcyclopropenone sensitization with weekly scalp DPC. The sequence came from a man aged 25 to 40 with alopecia areata. Some clones in this sample may be carry-over from other donors' samples. The specimen was whole blood, collected in connection with sensitization to the hapten diphenylcyclopropenone (DPC).

CDR3 in amino acids: CASSPHPGSNYGYTF. For the CDR3, the DNA is TGTGCCAGCAGCCCGCATCCGGGATCTAACTATGGCTACACCTTC. V and J are TRBV9 and TRBJ1-2, with D uncertain. The V gene lost 4 bases and the J gene lost 0 bases, with 13 bases spanning the gap. The CDR3 is 15 amino acids. CDR1 SGDLS and CDR2 YYNGEE come from the germline V gene.